This entry lists 26 T cell receptor beta chains sequenced from one sample in a study of yellow fever vaccine responses in identical twins. TCRdb reprocessed the RT-PCR reads via MiXCR and lists one record per CDR3 protein. The sample has fewer than 11,000 distinct CDR3 sequences, over 80% seen once. This material consisted of T cells from blood (PBMCs), unsorted or a sorted subset (not recorded which), taken before or after yellow fever vaccination (not recorded which). Every receptor here comes from a woman aged 18-30 years who received the yellow fever vaccine.

The chain combines TRBV18 with TRBJ2-5; 9 nucleotides align to TRBD2. Per germline, CDR1 KGHSH and CDR2 LQKENI. The CDR3 totals 14 residues. With 2 bases clipped from V and 4 bases from J, the junction kept 2 bases outside the gene matches. DNA for the CDR3: TGTGCCAGCTCACCAGCAGCGGGGGGAGAGACCCAGTACTTC. Translation: CASSPAAGGETQYF.

V is TRBV2 and J is TRBJ1-6; D may be TRBD1 (5 bases). The germline CDR1 and CDR2 sequences are SNHLY and FYNNEI. V gave up 3 bases and J gave up 7 bases, with 10 bases separating them. This CDR3 is 14 amino acids long. The DNA for the CDR3 is TGTGCCAGCAGTGATATGACAGCAAATTCACCCCTCCACTTT. Amino acid sequence: CASSDMTANSPLHF.

The chain uses TRBV4-1 and TRBJ2-7, with 7 bases matching TRBD1. V lost 2 bases and J lost 2; bases outside the gene matches: 6. Germline CDR1 is MGHRA and CDR2 is YSYEKL. The CDR3 consists of 15 residues. Here the CDR3 reads CASSQYRGSPYEQYF. DNA of the CDR3: TGCGCCAGCAGCCAATACAGGGGTTCCCCCTACGAGCAGTACTTC.

The rearrangement joins TRBV7-8 to TRBJ2-1, with D hard to call. The CDR3 has 12 amino acids. Germline V gene data show CDR1 as SGHVS and CDR2 as FQNEAQ. The V gene lost 5 bases and the J gene lost 10 bases, with 12 bases spanning the gap. CDR3 DNA: TGTGCCAGCAGCCGCCACCCACAAGAGCAGTTCTTC. This sequence encodes CASSRHPQEQFF.

J is TRBJ2-7 and V is TRBV20-1; TRBD1 or TRBD2 may be the D gene (5 bases each). Trimming took 5 bases from V and 12 from J, leaving 17 bases between them. The CDR3 length is 11 residues. Germline V lookup: CDR1 DFQATT, CDR2 SNEGSKA (reference sequence). The CDR3 sequence: CSAQGVTVPYV. The DNA for the CDR3 is TGCAGTGCTCAGGGAGTGACAGTACCGTACGTC.

The chain couples TRBV20-1 to TRBJ2-1, with 12 positions matching TRBD2. Trimming removed 0 bases from V and 7 bases from J; junction bases left unmatched: 7. This CDR3 has 16 residues. Germline V CDR1 and CDR2: DFQATT, SNEGSKA (reference sequence). CDR3 loop: CSARDAGLAGWNEQFF. DNA for the CDR3: TGCAGTGCTAGAGATGCCGGACTAGCGGGATGGAATGAGCAGTTCTTC.

This clonotype has a handful of counts. The chain carries TRBV19 and TRBJ2-2, with D unclear. Trimming removed 5 bases at V and 6 bases at J, with 7 bases between. CDR1 and CDR2 (germline): LNHDA, SQIVND (reference sequence). The CDR3 consists of 12 residues. The CDR3 spells CASSPLPGELFF. CDR3 DNA: TGTGCCAGTAGTCCCCTCCCCGGGGAGCTGTTTTTT. Complete variable domain (other parts from reference TRBV19 and TRBJ2-2): DGGITQSPKYLFRKEGQNVTLSCEQNLNHDAMYWYRQDPGQGLRLIYYSQIVNDFQKGDIAEGYSVSREKKESFPLTVTSAQKNPTAFYLCASSPLPGELFFGEGSRLTVL.

V and J are TRBV29-1 and TRBJ1-1; 7 nucleotides line up with TRBD1. Per the germline V gene, CDR1 is SQVTM and CDR2 is ANQGSEA. Unmatched junction bases numbered 5, after V lost 6 bases and J lost 4 bases. This CDR3 is 12 amino acids long. CDR3 protein: CSVQGVGTEAFF. The CDR3 coding sequence is TGCAGCGTCCAGGGGGTAGGCACTGAAGCTTTCTTT.

The gene calls are TRBV19 and TRBJ2-1; D is perhaps TRBD1 (5 bases). Looked up from germline, CDR1 is LNHDA and CDR2 is SQIVND (reference sequence). Trimming removed 5 bases at V and 9 bases at J, with 17 bases between. The CDR3 has 14 residues. The CDR3 DNA reads TGTGCCAGTAGTCCTACCCAGGGTCTCTCTGAGCAGTTCTTC. Its protein is CASSPTQGLSEQFF.

The chain joins TRBV5-5 to TRBJ2-1; no firm D call. CDR1 and CDR2 (germline): SGHKS, YYEKEE (reference sequence). CDR3 length: 12 residues. V was pared by 0 bases and J by 9 bases, with 7 bases between. The DNA for the CDR3 is TGTGCCAGCAGCTTGGACATAGGTGAGCAGTTCTTC. It yields the protein CASSLDIGEQFF.

The chain is built from TRBV2 and TRBJ2-1, with D perhaps matching TRBD2 (6 bases). Germline V gene lookup returns CDR1 SNHLY and CDR2 FYNNEI. Between the trimmed V and J ends, which lost 3 bases and 6 bases, there was a span of 15 bases. CDR3 length: 15 amino acids. The CDR3 spells CASSETRSPTNEQFF. The CDR3 bases are TGTGCCAGCAGTGAGACTAGATCCCCTACCAATGAGCAGTTCTTC.

This clonotype was found a few times. This chain links TRBV4-1 with TRBJ1-6, with D unresolved. CDR3 length: 15 amino acids. V gave up 5 bases and J gave up 4 bases, with 12 bases separating them. CDR1 and CDR2 (germline): MGHRA, YSYEKL. CDR3 protein: CASSTPDVYNSPLHF. The CDR3 nucleotides read TGCGCCAGCAGCACGCCGGACGTTTATAATTCACCCCTCCACTTT.

V and J are TRBV12-3 or TRBV12-4 and TRBJ1-2, with D tentatively TRBD1 (5 bases). V was trimmed by 3 bases and J by 2 bases, leaving 16 bases between them. This CDR3 is built from 16 residues. The CDR3 loop is CASSLFWDPSNYGYTF. CDR3 nucleotides: TGTGCCAGCAGTTTGTTCTGGGACCCTTCCAACTATGGCTACACCTTC.

This clonotype was seen only a few times. The CDR3 loop reads CASSLSRDTINEQFF. CDR3 DNA sequence: TGTGCCAGCAGCCTATCCCGGGACACAATCAATGAGCAGTTCTTC. The chain employs TRBV7-3 and TRBJ2-1; maybe TRBD1 (6 bases). CDR1 is SGHTA and CDR2 is FQGTGA in the germline V gene. CDR3 length: 15 amino acids. V was cut by 5 bases and J by 6 bases, with 17 bases left in between.

This chain joins TRBV15 and TRBJ2-1; 9 positions agree with TRBD2. Germline CDR1 and CDR2: LNHNV and YYDKDF (reference sequence). The CDR3 sequence is 16 residues long. The V and J ends lost 5 bases and 4 bases, in that order; junction bases with no gene match: 9. CDR3 residues: CATSGSSGDTYNEQFF. CDR3 sequence (DNA): TGTGCCACCAGCGGATCTAGCGGGGATACATACAATGAGCAGTTCTTC.

The rearrangement uses TRBV4-2 and TRBJ2-1, with 9 bases fitting TRBD2. The CDR3 is 16 amino acids. The ends lost 0 bases at V and 8 bases at J; junction bases unmatched: 8. CDR1 and CDR2 (germline): LGHNA, YNFKEQ. CDR3 sequence reads: CASSQDQASGVDEQFF. The CDR3 DNA sequence: TGTGCCAGCAGCCAAGATCAGGCTAGCGGGGTGGATGAGCAGTTCTTC.

The CDR3 bases are TGCAGCGTTGTCTGGACGAGCTCCTACGAGCAGTACTTC. Amino acids: CSVVWTSSYEQYF. This sequence joins TRBV29-1 and TRBJ2-7; no clear D gene. The V end lost 4 bases, the J end lost 0 bases, and 10 bases lay between the germline ends. CDR3 size: 13 residues. The V gene's germline CDR1 is SQVTM and CDR2 ANQGSEA.

The rearrangement links TRBV4-1 to TRBJ2-7; unclear D gene. The germline gives CDR1 MGHRA, CDR2 YSYEKL. The CDR3 consists of 13 residues. V was pared by 1 base and J by 2 bases, with 6 bases between. CDR3 loop: CASSQGVTYEQYF. CDR3 DNA: TGCGCCAGCAGCCAAGGGGTTACCTACGAGCAGTACTTC.

The rearrangement uses TRBV19 and TRBJ1-3, with 12 bases matching TRBD1. The length of the CDR3 is 18 residues. V shed 5 bases and J 4 bases; nucleotides not matched to a gene: 12. CDR1 is LNHDA, CDR2 SQIVND, per germline (reference sequence). CDR3: CASSSSGQGAFRGNTIYF. CDR3 sequence (DNA): TGTGCCAGTAGTTCATCGGGACAGGGGGCTTTCCGAGGAAACACCATATATTTT.

This clonotype was counted once. The rearrangement links TRBV20-1 to TRBJ2-3; a weak D match, TRBD2 (6 bases). Trimming shortened V by 8 bases and J by 2 bases, and 14 bases separated the two germline ends. From germline, CDR1 is DFQATT and CDR2 SNEGSKA (reference sequence). The CDR3 totals 13 residues. CDR3 coding DNA: TGCAGTCTAAAGGGGACTTCCACAGATACGCAGTATTTT. Amino acids: CSLKGTSTDTQYF.

The chain joins TRBV4-2 to TRBJ2-1; D is possibly TRBD1 (5 bases). Germline V CDR1 and CDR2: LGHNA, YNFKEQ. Trimming shortened V by 0 bases and J by 0 bases, and 6 bases separated the two germline ends. The CDR3 is made up of 15 amino acids. The CDR3 sequence: CASSQDDSSYNEQFF. The CDR3 bases are TGTGCCAGCAGCCAAGATGACAGCTCCTACAATGAGCAGTTCTTC.

This clonotype is a singleton in its sample. This sequence joins TRBV12-3 or TRBV12-4 and TRBJ1-2; no definite D call. The CDR3 is 12 residues long. The germline V and J ends were trimmed by 3 bases and 4 bases, with 6 bases remaining between them. CDR3 sequence (DNA): TGTGCCAGCAGTTTTACGGCCTATGGCTACACCTTC. It codes for CASSFTAYGYTF.

The rearrangement joins TRBV7-3 to TRBJ2-3; D is unresolved. Germline assignment: CDR1 SGHTA and CDR2 FQGTGA. V dropped 3 bases and J dropped 3 bases, with 13 bases sitting between them. This CDR3 is built from 15 residues. CDR3 nucleotides: TGTGCCAGCAGCTTGTCAGGATTTGGTACAGATACGCAGTATTTT. Translating gives CASSLSGFGTDTQYF.

This rearrangement joins TRBV10-3 to TRBJ2-2, with 8 nucleotides matching TRBD1. V gave up 4 bases and J gave up 0 bases; unmatched junction bases: 7. This CDR3 has 17 residues. Germline CDR1 reads ENHRY; CDR2 reads SYGVKD. CDR3 loop: CAISVDRANPNTGELFF. The CDR3 DNA follows: TGTGCCATCAGTGTGGACAGGGCCAACCCGAACACCGGGGAGCTGTTTTTT.

The chain links TRBV7-9 to TRBJ1-1, with D unclear. V dropped 0 bases and J dropped 0 bases, with 2 bases sitting between them. The CDR3 runs 13 residues. CDR1 and CDR2 from the germline V gene are SEHNR and FQNEAQ (reference sequence). The CDR3 DNA reads as TGTGCCAGCAGCTTAGCGATGAACACTGAAGCTTTCTTT. This gives the protein CASSLAMNTEAFF.

The chain carries TRBV29-1 and TRBJ2-5, with D perhaps TRBD1 (5 bases). The CDR3 sequence is 11 residues long. V was shortened by 4 bases and J by 4 bases, with 7 bases between the two germline ends. Germline V gives CDR1 SQVTM, CDR2 ANQGSEA. The CDR3 sequence is CSVGGLETQYF. The CDR3 nucleotides read TGCAGCGTTGGGGGCCTAGAGACCCAGTACTTC.